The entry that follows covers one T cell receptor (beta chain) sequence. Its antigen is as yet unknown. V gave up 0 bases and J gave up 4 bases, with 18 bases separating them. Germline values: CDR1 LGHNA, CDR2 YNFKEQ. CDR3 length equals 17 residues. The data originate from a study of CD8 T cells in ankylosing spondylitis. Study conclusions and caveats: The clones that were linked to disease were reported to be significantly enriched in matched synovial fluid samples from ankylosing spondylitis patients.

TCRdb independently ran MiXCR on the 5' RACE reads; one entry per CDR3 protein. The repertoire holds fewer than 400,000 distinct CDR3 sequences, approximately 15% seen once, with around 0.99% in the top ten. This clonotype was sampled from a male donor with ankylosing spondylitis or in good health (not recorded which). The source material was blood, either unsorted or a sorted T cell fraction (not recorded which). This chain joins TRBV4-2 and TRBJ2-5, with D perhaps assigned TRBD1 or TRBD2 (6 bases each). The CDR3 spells CASSQDPEGGWGETQYF. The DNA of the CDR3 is TGTGCCAGCAGCCAAGATCCAGAGGGGGGCTGGGGAGAGACCCAGTACTTC.